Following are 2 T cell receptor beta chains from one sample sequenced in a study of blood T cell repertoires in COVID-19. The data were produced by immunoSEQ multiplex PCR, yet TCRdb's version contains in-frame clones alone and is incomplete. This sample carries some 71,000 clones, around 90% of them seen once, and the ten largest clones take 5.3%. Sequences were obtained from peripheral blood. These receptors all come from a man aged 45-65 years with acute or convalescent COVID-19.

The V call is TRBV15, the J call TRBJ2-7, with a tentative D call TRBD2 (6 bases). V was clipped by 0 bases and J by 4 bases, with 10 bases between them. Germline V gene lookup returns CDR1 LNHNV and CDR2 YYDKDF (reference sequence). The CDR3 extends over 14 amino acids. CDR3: CATSREGGGYEQYF. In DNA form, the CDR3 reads TGTGCCACCAGCAGAGAGGGGGGAGGATACGAGCAGTACTTC.

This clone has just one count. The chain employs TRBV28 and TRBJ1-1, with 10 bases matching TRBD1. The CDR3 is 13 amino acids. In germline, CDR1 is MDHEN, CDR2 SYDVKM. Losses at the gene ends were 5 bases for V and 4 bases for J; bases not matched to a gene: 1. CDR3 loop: CASSRTGGTEAFF. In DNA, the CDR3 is TGTGCCAGCAGTCGGACAGGGGGCACTGAAGCTTTCTTT. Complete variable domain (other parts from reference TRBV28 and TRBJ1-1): DVKVTQSSRYLVKRTGEKVFLECVQDMDHENMFWYRQDPGLGLRLIYFSYDVKMKEKGDIPEGYSVSREKKERFSLILESASTNQTSMYLCASSRTGGTEAFFGQGTRLTVV.